This T cell receptor (beta chain) originates from a study of T cell responses to AZD1222 COVID-19 vaccine. Clones were read by immunoSEQ multiplex PCR, and TCRdb kept only the in-frame ones, dropping some. The sample gives roughly 100,000 clones, about 88% of which show up once; approximately 5% is in the top ten. The CDR3 is 16 residues long. Germline V lookup: CDR1 KGHSH, CDR2 LQKENI. Trimming removed 6 bases from V and 1 base from J; junction bases left unmatched: 6. J is TRBJ1-5 and V is TRBV18; 10 nucleotides align to TRBD1. The starting material was peripheral blood, obtained on day 0 of AZD1222 vaccination. This receptor was taken from an adult in good health. The chain's CDR3 is CASSPTGGRSNQPQHF. The CDR3 DNA sequence: TGTGCCAGCTCGCCGACAGGGGGCAGGAGCAATCAGCCCCAGCATTTT.